The rows below give T cell receptor beta chains drawn from one sample of a study of T cells expressing NK-cell markers. For each CDR3 protein, TCRdb gives one entry from its re-call of the 5' RACE reads, without DNA. Its clone listing holds a few hundred thousand distinct CDR3 sequences. Sequencing was done on a sample of blood T cells: a sorted CD56 or NKG2C T cell subset, CD4+ or CD8+ T cells, or bulk PBMC T cells (not recorded which). These receptors all stem from a man aged 18 to 70 in good health. Each CDR3 is given with its conserved first and last residue.

v_call	j_call	cdr3_aa
TRBV27	TRBJ1-1	CASSSRTDSNTEAFF
TRBV20-1	TRBJ2-5	CSARVGLPKETQYF
TRBV5-1	TRBJ2-3	CASSLVFRGVVVRDTQYF
TRBV6-5	TRBJ2-2	CASSSGGSGTGELFF
TRBV11-2	TRBJ2-7	CATQGRNSYEQYF
TRBV5-1	TRBJ2-7	CASSLSPRLVVEQYF
TRBV7-2	TRBJ1-2	CASSLIGYGYTF
TRBV5-1	TRBJ1-6	CASKTPHGTLHF
TRBV29-1	TRBJ1-1	CSCTSPGGTEAFF
TRBV12-3/TRBV12-4	TRBJ2-3	CASSLATAFTDTQYF
TRBV9	TRBJ1-6	CASSAGTGGSSPLHF
TRBV11-1	TRBJ2-5	CASSQGTSGGPYQETQYF
TRBV20-1	TRBJ1-2	CSGADIDYGYTF
TRBV5-6	TRBJ1-2	CASSLNRGVGGYTF
TRBV12-3/TRBV12-4	TRBJ2-5	CASSLAGGRYETQYF
TRBV7-3	TRBJ2-2	CASRKTPGGPAGELFF
TRBV30	TRBJ2-6	CAWSVNMWDGHSGANVLTF
TRBV20-1	TRBJ2-7	CSARDPQTGYEQYF
TRBV2	TRBJ1-2	CASSERPGGGYTF
TRBV6-1	TRBJ2-2	CASRLTLALNTGELFF
TRBV20-1	TRBJ2-7	CSARDLSTITYEQYF
TRBV6-5	TRBJ1-3	CASSNYRRNSGNTIYF
TRBV7-9	TRBJ2-1	CASSLASWTDSYNEQFF
TRBV25-1	TRBJ2-5	CANATGSQETQYF
TRBV5-1	TRBJ1-2	CASRLDKPYGYTF
TRBV4-1	TRBJ2-2	CASSQDATGALTGELFF
TRBV6-6	TRBJ2-7	CASRGVQGVVQYF
TRBV5-1	TRBJ2-1	CASSLAAGRDAYNEQFF
TRBV2	TRBJ2-7	CAIRTGTTYEQYF
TRBV18	TRBJ2-1	CASSLLNSGNEQFF
TRBV4-2	TRBJ2-7	CASSQDLPQSLRFYEQYF
TRBV7-9	TRBJ1-2	CAIHQNRVDGYTF
TRBV11-2	TRBJ2-7	CASNVWTGGQGAVEQYF
TRBV5-1	TRBJ1-3	CASSPRGDGNTIYF
TRBV4-2	TRBJ2-5	CASSQDLLAGGRQETQYF
TRBV3-1	TRBJ1-3	CASSQNSPGNTIYF
TRBV7-7	TRBJ2-7	CASSDSMLGTSYEQYF
TRBV20-1	TRBJ1-3	CSASIGNTIYF
TRBV5-8	TRBJ2-7	CASSTGTRPTYEQYF
TRBV3-1	TRBJ1-1	CASSAQTNTEAFF
TRBV6-1	TRBJ2-7	CASSATADTYEQYF
TRBV20-1	TRBJ2-5	CSVSRALVKTQYF
TRBV4-2	TRBJ1-5	CASSQSGALSNQPQHF